Shown below are 3 T cell receptor beta chains from a single sample sequenced in a study of OX40 agonist ivuxolimab in advanced cancers. Clones were read by immunoSEQ multiplex PCR, and TCRdb kept only the in-frame ones, dropping some. The sample lists some 60,000 clones, around 93% occurring once. The sequences come from CD4+ or CD8+ T cells sorted from blood, collected in a trial of the OX40 agonist ivuxolimab. The origin of the receptors is an adult with an advanced solid tumor such as melanoma, head and neck, liver or kidney cancer.

The V and J genes are TRBV13 and TRBJ2-1; D perhaps matches TRBD2 (5 bases). Looked up from germline, CDR1 is PRHDT and CDR2 is FYEKMQ (reference sequence). Trimming removed 5 bases at V and 0 bases at J, with 14 bases between. This CDR3 region has 16 residues. CDR3 DNA: TGTGCCAGCAGCCCCCCCCGAGGGAGCTCCTACAATGAGCAGTTCTTC. Translated, it gives CASSPPRGSSYNEQFF.

J is TRBJ2-7 and V is TRBV15, with TRBD2 matching 7 bases. This CDR3 has 14 residues. Germline assignment: CDR1 LNHNV and CDR2 YYDKDF (reference sequence). V gave up 3 bases and J gave up 3 bases; unmatched junction bases: 5. In DNA, the CDR3 is TGTGCCACCAGCAGTCGACTAGCCGACTACGAGCAGTACTTC. It encodes CATSSRLADYEQYF.

The genes are TRBV11-2 and TRBJ2-2; no clear D gene. V lost 5 bases to trimming and J lost 0 bases, with 10 bases between them. Germline loops: CDR1 SGHAT, CDR2 FQNNGV. The CDR3 covers 15 residues. The CDR3 protein is CASSREFANTGELFF. CDR3 DNA sequence: TGTGCCAGCAGCCGCGAGTTCGCGAACACCGGGGAGCTGTTTTTT. Looking up the rest from reference TRBV11-2 and TRBJ2-2 gives the full variable domain: EAGVAQSPRYKIIEKRQSVAFWCNPISGHATLYWYQQILGQGPKLLIQFQNNGVVDDSQLPKDRFSAERLKGVDSTLKIQPAKLEDSAVYLCASSREFANTGELFFGEGSRLTVL.